This T cell receptor beta chain is from a study of T-cell memory formation after mild COVID-19. Germline lookup yields CDR1 KGHDR and CDR2 SFDVKD. The CDR3 is 16 amino acids. Trimming took 3 bases from V and 1 from J; bases not matched to a gene: 4. Study-level results: Cross-reactive memory apparently joined, as some responding clones appeared in pre-infection memory.

The sample holds a few counts of this clonotype. The target antigen is unknown. TCRdb analysed the 5' RACE reads with MiXCR anew, one entry per CDR3 protein. The sample comprises about 440,000 distinct CDR3 sequences, 20% of which are singletons, and 7.5% to 10% rests with the top ten. This receptor was obtained from an adult woman who had mild COVID-19 (a few samples of this study predate the infection). Cell type and time point are not known. The chain combines TRBV24-1 with TRBJ2-3; 9 bases align to TRBD2. The material sequenced was PBMCs or a T cell subset sorted from them (not recorded which). CDR3 residues: CATSDQWTSGTDTQYF. CDR3 DNA sequence: TGTGCCACCAGTGATCAGTGGACTAGCGGCACAGATACGCAGTATTTT.